The clone carrying this T cell receptor beta chain was recorded at least ten times. CDR1 is SQVTM, CDR2 ANQGSEA, per germline. This CDR3 is 14 amino acids long. Trimming took 4 bases from V and 5 from J; bases not matched to a gene: 9. TCRdb fed the RT-PCR reads into MiXCR, producing one record per CDR3 protein. The data contain 650,000 to 800,000 distinct CDR3 sequences, approximately 14% of them singletons. This rearrangement joins TRBV29-1 to TRBJ2-7, with 9 bases lining up with TRBD2. This receptor was obtained from a female donor in good health, serving as a healthy control. The material sequenced was memory CD4+ T cells from blood. CDR3 in DNA: TGCAGCGTTGCCCCTAGCGGGGACCCTAACGAGCAGTACTTC. Encoded protein: CSVAPSGDPNEQYF.